This TCR beta chain was captured by sequencing in a study of shared clonotypes between healthy human individuals. Positive CCR7 selection of CD45RO-negative cells yielded the naive CD8 cells, and terminally differentiated effector memory CD45RA+ cells were excluded. The authors ran the assay at deep level. This table comes from immunoSEQ multiplex PCR, and its TCRdb copy is limited to in-frame clones, with some not included. There are about 700,000 clones in the sample; about 91% occur only once, and 24% lies in the top ten. Overall study results and limits: Sorted-subset samples were not fully sequenced, rarefaction indicated. Blood alone was sampled, and tissue repertoires likely differ. Naive subsets, compared against memory subsets, generally had larger estimated richness values.

Concerning this clone: Its target is unknown. Other nucleotide sequences from this sample produce the same CDR3.

The CDR3 covers 13 residues. V was trimmed by 2 bases and J by 3 bases, leaving 8 bases between them. In germline, CDR1 is MNHEY, CDR2 SMNVEV (reference sequence). The chain combines TRBV27 with TRBJ2-7; D may be TRBD2 (5 bases). Sequenced: naive CD8+ T cells sorted from blood. This receptor was taken from a man aged 25 to 40 in good health. The chain's CDR3 is CASSLGLGYEQYF. The CDR3 nucleotides read TGTGCCAGCAGTTTAGGACTGGGCTACGAGCAGTACTTC.